One sample yielded the 30 T cell receptor beta chains listed below, sequenced in a study of blood T cell repertoires in COVID-19. Produced via immunoSEQ multiplex PCR; TCRdb's table is partial and in-frame only. The sample contains about 320,000 clones, 75% to 90% of which appear only once. Material for sequencing was PBMCs or T cells enriched from blood (not recorded which). The origin of the receptors is a man aged 60 to 75 who had recovered from COVID-19.

V and J are TRBV5-1 and TRBJ2-5, with D maybe TRBD1 (6 bases). CDR1 and CDR2 (germline): SGHRS, YFSETQ. The germline V and J ends were trimmed by 1 base and 2 bases, with 9 bases remaining between them. This CDR3 comprises 14 residues. The CDR3 protein is CASSLSGTQETQYF. CDR3 DNA sequence: TGCGCCAGCAGCTTGTCGGGGACACAAGAGACCCAGTACTTC.

This chain uses TRBV6-5 with TRBJ1-1, with 7 bases fitting TRBD1. V shed 7 bases and J 4 bases; nucleotides not matched to a gene: 12. The length of the CDR3 is 15 residues. Germline V gene lookup returns CDR1 MNHEY and CDR2 SVGAGI. The CDR3 spells CASNKPTGIGTEAFF. Written as DNA, the CDR3 is TGTGCCAGCAACAAACCGACAGGGATAGGCACTGAAGCTTTCTTT.

V gene TRBV5-4 combines with J gene TRBJ2-7, with 10 bases that match TRBD2. Germline V gene data show CDR1 as SGHNT and CDR2 as YYREEE (reference sequence). This CDR3 spans 15 amino acids. J gave up 5 bases and V 3 bases, and 8 bases lay outside the gene matches. CDR3 residues: CASSSLASGSHEQYF. The CDR3 bases are TGTGCCAGCAGCTCCTTGGCTAGCGGGAGCCACGAGCAGTACTTC.

The V call is TRBV5-4, the J call TRBJ2-1; TRBD1 agrees at 9 bases. The V gene end was trimmed by 1 base and the J gene end by 6 bases; junction bases not matched to a gene: 8. From germline, CDR1 is SGHNT and CDR2 YYREEE (reference sequence). The CDR3 runs 16 residues. CDR3 DNA sequence: TGTGCCAGCAGCTTGTACAGGGGGCGAGAGGGCAATGAGCAGTTCTTC. This codes for CASSLYRGREGNEQFF.

The J gene is TRBJ2-4, the V gene TRBV3-1 (or the pseudogene TRBV3-2); TRBD1 aligns across 7 bases. J gave up 2 bases and V 6 bases, and 7 bases lay outside the gene matches. The CDR3 has 15 amino acids. Germline CDR1 LGHDT, CDR2 YNNKEL (reference sequence). The CDR3 coding sequence is TGTGCCAGCAGAAACACAGGGGCGTCCAAAAACATTCAGTACTTC. Translation: CASRNTGASKNIQYF.

The J gene is TRBJ1-5, the V gene TRBV2; TRBD1 agrees at 12 bases. Trimming cost V 6 bases and J 4 bases; bases outside gene matches: 4. Per germline, CDR1 SNHLY and CDR2 FYNNEI. This CDR3 has 15 residues. The CDR3 DNA sequence: TGTGCCAGCAGGGGACAGGGGGCTCGAAATCAGCCCCAGCATTTT. Translating it yields CASRGQGARNQPQHF. Supplemented by reference TRBV2 and TRBJ1-5, the full variable domain reads EPEVTQTPSHQVTQMGQEVILRCVPISNHLYFYWYRQILGQKVEFLVSFYNNEISEKSEIFDDQFSVERPDGSNFTLKIRSTKLEDSAMYFCASRGQGARNQPQHFGDGTRLSIL.

This chain links TRBV19 with TRBJ2-3; TRBD1 matches 12 bases. J gave up 4 bases and V 4 bases, and 9 bases lay outside the gene matches. There are 17 residues in the CDR3. Germline lookup yields CDR1 LNHDA and CDR2 SQIVND (reference sequence). CDR3 region: CASSRGTGGGFADTQYF. CDR3 nucleotides: TGTGCCAGTAGTAGGGGGACAGGGGGCGGATTTGCAGATACGCAGTATTTT.

About this clone: The same CDR3 also results from other DNA sequences found in this sample. V gene TRBV24-1 combines with J gene TRBJ1-2; TRBD1 agrees at 9 bases. Germline CDR1 KGHDR, CDR2 SFDVKD. The CDR3 totals 16 residues. Trimming at V came to 3 bases and at J to 4 bases, leaving 8 bases not matched to a gene. The CDR3 region is CATSDPGTGGVYGYTF. As DNA, the CDR3 is TGTGCCACCAGTGATCCGGGTACAGGGGGCGTCTATGGCTACACCTTC.

This sequence joins TRBV23-1 and TRBJ2-2; D possibly corresponds to TRBD1 (6 bases). TRBV23-1 is flagged as an ORF with uncertain function. Trimming took 0 bases from V and 7 from J, leaving 27 bases between them. The CDR3 extends over 20 amino acids. CDR3 sequence (DNA): TGCGCCAGCAGTCAATCAAAGGGGAAGGGGGACCGAGCTATGAGCGGGGAGCTGTTTTTT. This gives the protein CASSQSKGKGDRAMSGELFF.

The rearrangement joins TRBV6-5 to TRBJ2-3; 7 nucleotides align to TRBD1. The trim removed 6 bases at V and 5 bases at J, leaving 8 bases unmatched. The CDR3 consists of 14 residues. The germline V gene has CDR1 MNHEY and CDR2 SVGAGI. DNA for the CDR3: TGTGCCAGCAGCCAGACAGGGTCCGGAGATACGCAGTATTTT. Residues: CASSQTGSGDTQYF.

The chain joins TRBV28 to TRBJ1-3, with no clear D. Germline V gives CDR1 MDHEN, CDR2 SYDVKM. The CDR3 sequence is 11 residues long. V was trimmed by 7 bases and J by 6 bases, leaving 7 bases between them. This CDR3 reads CASTKINTIYF. Here the CDR3 DNA reads TGTGCCAGCACTAAAATAAACACCATATATTTT.

This clone was seen only once. The V and J genes are TRBV19 and TRBJ1-5; possibly TRBD1 for D (5 bases). The ends were cut back, 8 bases at V and 4 bases at J, with 15 bases in the middle. The CDR3 consists of 14 residues. Germline lookup yields CDR1 LNHDA and CDR2 SQIVND (reference sequence). CDR3: CASHHRSLNQPQHF. CDR3 DNA sequence: TGTGCCAGTCACCACAGGTCCCTTAATCAGCCCCAGCATTTT.

This chain connects TRBV4-2 to TRBJ2-7; D possibly corresponds to TRBD1 (5 bases). CDR3 length: 18 residues. CDR1 is LGHNA, CDR2 YNFKEQ, per germline. Between the trimmed V and J ends, which lost 0 bases and 3 bases, there was a span of 21 bases. The CDR3 sequence: CASSQDARGGFGLYEQYF. CDR3 bases: TGTGCCAGCAGCCAAGATGCAAGGGGTGGATTTGGCCTCTACGAGCAGTACTTC.

V gene TRBV24-1 combines with J gene TRBJ2-1, with 9 nucleotides matching TRBD1. The junction had 4 bases not matched to a gene; V was cut back by 3 bases and J by 2 bases. CDR1 is KGHDR and CDR2 is SFDVKD in the germline V gene. This CDR3 contains 16 residues. The CDR3, as DNA: TGTGCCACCAGTGATCGGGACAGGGTGACCTACAATGAGCAGTTCTTC. Its translation: CATSDRDRVTYNEQFF.

This clone was observed once. In DNA form, the CDR3 reads TGTGCCAGCAGCTTGGTTACAGGGGAGCAGTTCTTC. Amino acid sequence: CASSLVTGEQFF. The chain is built from TRBV5-5 and TRBJ2-1, with a tentative D call TRBD1 (6 bases). The CDR3 length is 12 residues. Germline V gene lookup returns CDR1 SGHKS and CDR2 YYEKEE (reference sequence). With 0 bases removed from V and 10 bases from J, the gap between germline ends came to 8 bases.

The chain has TRBV11-2 and TRBJ1-4; 8 nucleotides agree with TRBD1. CDR1 is SGHAT, CDR2 FQNNGV, per germline. V trimming: 5 bases; J trimming: 2 bases; junction bases outside the gene matches: 4. There are 15 residues in the CDR3. The CDR3 spells CASSLTGGTNEKLFF. CDR3 coding DNA: TGTGCCAGCAGCCTTACAGGGGGGACTAATGAAAAACTGTTTTTT.

This rearrangement joins TRBV6-6 to TRBJ2-7, with D possibly being TRBD1 (5 bases). Deletions cut 5 bases from V and 0 bases from J, with 11 bases between. The germline V gene encodes CDR1 MNHNY and CDR2 SVGAGI (reference sequence). The CDR3 has 14 residues. The CDR3 coding sequence is TGTGCCAGCAGTCTCCCGACAGCCTCCTACGAGCAGTACTTC. It is translated as CASSLPTASYEQYF.

The CDR3 sequence: CASSLIAWGRAEQYF. Here the CDR3 DNA reads TGTGCCAGCAGTTTAATAGCGTGGGGTAGGGCCGAGCAGTACTTC. This sequence joins TRBV28 and TRBJ2-7; possible D gene TRBD2, 5 bases. V lost 2 bases to trimming and J lost 6 bases, with 17 bases between them. This CDR3 has 15 residues. Germline V CDR1 and CDR2: MDHEN, SYDVKM.

V usage is TRBV5-6 and J usage is TRBJ1-1; no firm D call. The CDR3 totals 14 residues. V lost 4 bases and J 5 bases, leaving 15 bases between the germline ends. Germline V gene sequence: CDR1 SGHDT, CDR2 YYEEEE. This chain's CDR3 is CASSLVSGRTEAFF. In nucleotides, the CDR3 is TGTGCCAGCAGCCTAGTATCGGGGAGGACTGAAGCTTTCTTT. The full variable domain, its missing parts supplied by reference TRBV5-6 and TRBJ1-1, is DAGVTQSPTHLIKTRGQQVTLRCSPKSGHDTVSWYQQALGQGPQFIFQYYEEEERQRGNFPDRFSGHQFPNYSSELNVNALLLGDSALYLCASSLVSGRTEAFFGQGTRLTVV.

J is TRBJ1-1 and V is TRBV10-3; possibly TRBD1 for D (5 bases). In germline, CDR1 is ENHRY, CDR2 SYGVKD. Trimming removed 10 bases at V and 0 bases at J, with 12 bases between. CDR3 length equals 13 residues. The CDR3 here is CATRAGLNTEAFF. DNA for the CDR3: TGTGCCACCCGGGCAGGGCTGAACACTGAAGCTTTCTTT.

The gene calls are TRBV4-2 and TRBJ1-4, with D possibly TRBD1 on 5 matching bases. CDR3 length: 15 residues. V was cut by 6 bases and J by 8 bases, with 19 bases left in between. Looked up from germline, CDR1 is LGHNA and CDR2 is YNFKEQ. CDR3 amino acids: CASRNSAGPGEKLFF. The CDR3 DNA reads as TGTGCCAGCAGGAACTCGGCGGGACCGGGGGAAAAACTGTTTTTT.

The V call is TRBV5-1, the J call TRBJ1-5, with TRBD1 matching over 7 bases. This CDR3 spans 13 amino acids. With V trimmed by 3 bases and J by 11 bases, 8 bases remained unmatched. The germline CDR1 and CDR2 sequences are SGHRS and YFSETQ. The DNA of the CDR3 is TGCGCCAGCAGCTCGAACAGGGGTGGGACCCAGCATTTT. Amino acids: CASSSNRGGTQHF.

The rearrangement uses TRBV4-3 and TRBJ2-7; 8 nucleotides match TRBD2. There are 16 residues in the CDR3. V gave up 0 bases and J gave up 6 bases; unmatched junction bases: 10. Germline assignment: CDR1 LGHNA and CDR2 YSLEER. CDR3 in DNA: TGCGCCAGCAGCCAAGAAGGGACTAGGGTCGGGCGCGAGCAGTACTTC. Its protein is CASSQEGTRVGREQYF.

Here the CDR3 reads CASSPRLAGGENEQFF. CDR3 bases: TGCGCCAGCAGCCCCCGACTAGCGGGAGGTGAGAATGAGCAGTTCTTC. This sequence joins TRBV5-1 and TRBJ2-1, with 13 bases lining up with TRBD2. The CDR3 covers 16 residues. V was pared by 4 bases and J by 7 bases, with 8 bases of the junction left unmatched. From germline, CDR1 is SGHRS and CDR2 YFSETQ.

This chain links TRBV6-2 or TRBV6-3 with TRBJ2-7, with 10 bases lining up with TRBD1. Germline loops: CDR1 MNHEY, CDR2 SVGEGT. Trimming at V came to 5 bases and at J to 3 bases, leaving 7 bases not matched to a gene. The CDR3 consists of 15 residues. In DNA, the CDR3 is TGTGCCAGCAGTAAGCCCGGGACAGGGGTCTACGAGCAGTACTTC. Amino acid sequence: CASSKPGTGVYEQYF.

CDR3 residues: CASSLSGSADTQYF. CDR3 bases: TGTGCCAGCAGTTTAAGCGGGAGCGCAGATACGCAGTATTTT. J is TRBJ2-3 and V is TRBV28, with 8 positions matching TRBD2. The CDR3 sequence is 14 residues long. The germline V gene has CDR1 MDHEN and CDR2 SYDVKM. V lost 2 bases, J lost 4 bases, and 2 bases stayed unmatched.

A single count supports this clone. The gene calls are TRBV2 and TRBJ1-5; D might be TRBD1 (5 bases). The length of the CDR3 is 13 residues. Between the trimmed V and J ends, which lost 6 bases and 3 bases, there was a span of 9 bases. Per germline, CDR1 SNHLY and CDR2 FYNNEI. This CDR3 reads CASSPDNNQPQHF. Written as DNA, the CDR3 is TGTGCCAGCAGCCCGGACAACAATCAGCCCCAGCATTTT.

The rearrangement links TRBV7-9 to TRBJ2-1; TRBD2 aligns across 12 bases. Germline lookup yields CDR1 SEHNR and CDR2 FQNEAQ (reference sequence). This CDR3 has 17 amino acids. Trimming at V came to 8 bases and at J to 9 bases, leaving 17 bases not matched to a gene. The CDR3 coding sequence is TGTGCCAGCCGGACAGGTGGGGCTAGCGGGAGGGTTGGTGAGCAGTTCTTC. Its protein is CASRTGGASGRVGEQFF.

The chain has TRBV27 and TRBJ2-3; tentatively, D is TRBD2 (5 bases). Trimming pared 6 bases from V and 4 bases from J, leaving 8 bases between. CDR1 MNHEY and CDR2 SMNVEV come from the germline V gene (reference sequence). The CDR3 consists of 12 residues. The DNA for the CDR3 is TGTGCCAGCAGCTCGAGGGCAGATACGCAGTATTTT. Protein sequence: CASSSRADTQYF.

The rearrangement links TRBV15 to TRBJ2-3, with 12 bases that match TRBD2. V was clipped by 3 bases and J by 4 bases; unmatched bases: 5. CDR3 length equals 16 residues. Germline CDR1 and CDR2: LNHNV and YYDKDF (reference sequence). CDR3 sequence reads: CATSRRLAGDPDTQYF. CDR3 DNA: TGTGCCACCAGCAGGAGACTAGCGGGAGACCCAGATACGCAGTATTTT.